This T cell receptor (beta chain) is drawn from a study of follicular helper T cells after annual influenza vaccination. Study details: Some donors were sampled over the 2013-2014, 2014-2015 and 2015-2016 vaccinations.

Sample time point: 2015-2016 season, 7 days after influenza vaccination. Sorted blood CD4 subsets were sequenced before and after adults received seasonal inactivated influenza vaccine. As regards this clone: The antigen is not known.

The study's findings and limits: Most later recoveries of Day 7 ICOS+CD38+ clones were ICOS-CD38- cTfh. ICOS+CD38+ cTfh clonality change tracked circulating plasmablast frequency change.

The repertoire was sequenced with immunoSEQ multiplex PCR; TCRdb's copy has only in-frame clones and lacks some. In the table there are 6,000 or so clones, around 86% of which are singletons. Looked up from germline, CDR1 is SGHTA and CDR2 is FQGTGA. V lost 0 bases, J lost 1 base, and 9 bases lay in between. The CDR3 consists of 15 residues. The TCR comes from an adult who received the influenza vaccine. The source material was CXCR5- memory CD4+ T cells sorted from blood, sampled 7 days after influenza vaccination. The chain couples TRBV7-3 to TRBJ2-5; D is unresolved. The CDR3 reads CASSLTSGFQETQYF. The CDR3 bases are TGTGCCAGCAGCTTAACTTCTGGCTTCCAAGAGACCCAGTACTTC.